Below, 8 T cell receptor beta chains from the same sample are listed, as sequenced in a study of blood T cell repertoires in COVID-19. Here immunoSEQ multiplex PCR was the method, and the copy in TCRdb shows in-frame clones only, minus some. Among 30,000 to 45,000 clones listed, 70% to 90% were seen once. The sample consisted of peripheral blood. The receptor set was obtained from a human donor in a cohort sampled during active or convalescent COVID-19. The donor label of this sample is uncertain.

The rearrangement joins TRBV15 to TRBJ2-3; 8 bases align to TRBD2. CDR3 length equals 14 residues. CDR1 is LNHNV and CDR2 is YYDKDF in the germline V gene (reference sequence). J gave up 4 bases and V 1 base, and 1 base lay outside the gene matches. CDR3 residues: CATSRAGGADTQYF. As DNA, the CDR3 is TGTGCCACCAGCAGAGCGGGAGGGGCAGATACGCAGTATTTT.

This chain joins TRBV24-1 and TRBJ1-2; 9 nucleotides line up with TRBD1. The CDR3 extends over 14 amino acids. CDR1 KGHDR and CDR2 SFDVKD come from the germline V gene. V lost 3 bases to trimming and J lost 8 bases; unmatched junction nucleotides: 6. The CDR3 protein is CATSDPGTGKGYTF. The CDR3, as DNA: TGTGCCACCAGTGATCCCGGGACAGGGAAGGGCTACACCTTC.

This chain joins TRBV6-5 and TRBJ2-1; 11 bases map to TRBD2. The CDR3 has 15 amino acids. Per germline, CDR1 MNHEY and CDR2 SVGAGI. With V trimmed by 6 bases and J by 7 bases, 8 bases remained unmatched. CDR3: CASSRASGRRNEQFF. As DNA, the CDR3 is TGTGCCAGCAGCCGCGCTAGCGGGAGGAGGAATGAGCAGTTCTTC.

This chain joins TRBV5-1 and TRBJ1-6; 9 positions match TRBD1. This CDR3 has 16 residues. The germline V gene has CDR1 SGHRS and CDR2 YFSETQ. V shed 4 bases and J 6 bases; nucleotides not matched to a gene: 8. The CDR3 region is CASSPRTGAFNSPLHF. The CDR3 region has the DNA TGCGCCAGCAGCCCTCGGACAGGGGCCTTTAATTCACCCCTCCACTTT.

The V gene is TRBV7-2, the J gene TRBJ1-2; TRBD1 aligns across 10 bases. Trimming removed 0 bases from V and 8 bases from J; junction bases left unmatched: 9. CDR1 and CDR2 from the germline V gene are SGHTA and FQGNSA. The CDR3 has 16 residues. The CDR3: CASSLAGGTGAGGYTF. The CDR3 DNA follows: TGTGCCAGCAGCTTAGCGGGTGGGACAGGGGCAGGAGGCTACACCTTC.

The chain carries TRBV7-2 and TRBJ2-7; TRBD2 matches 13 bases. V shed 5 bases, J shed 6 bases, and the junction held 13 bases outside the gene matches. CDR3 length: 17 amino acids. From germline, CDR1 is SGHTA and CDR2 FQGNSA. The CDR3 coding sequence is TGTGCCAGCAGCCGGACCGGGACTAGCGGGAAATTAAGCGAGCAGTACTTC. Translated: CASSRTGTSGKLSEQYF.

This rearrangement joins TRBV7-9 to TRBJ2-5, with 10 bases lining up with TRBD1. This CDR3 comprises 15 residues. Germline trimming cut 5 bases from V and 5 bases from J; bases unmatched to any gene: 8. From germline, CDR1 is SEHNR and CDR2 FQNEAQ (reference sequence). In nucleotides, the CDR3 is TGTGCCAGCAGCCTGTGGACAGGGGGGATGGAGACCCAGTACTTC. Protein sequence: CASSLWTGGMETQYF.

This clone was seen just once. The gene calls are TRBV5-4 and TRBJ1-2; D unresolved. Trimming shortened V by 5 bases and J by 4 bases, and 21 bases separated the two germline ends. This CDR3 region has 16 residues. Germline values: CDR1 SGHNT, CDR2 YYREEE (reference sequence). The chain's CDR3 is CASSSSSLNIPYGYTF. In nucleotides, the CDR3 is TGTGCCAGCAGTTCTTCCAGTTTAAACATCCCCTATGGCTACACCTTC. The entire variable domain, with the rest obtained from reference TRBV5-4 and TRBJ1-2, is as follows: ETGVTQSPTHLIKTRGQQVTLRCSSQSGHNTVSWYQQALGQGPQFIFQYYREEENGRGNFPPRFSGLQFPNYSSELNVNALELDDSALYLCASSSSSLNIPYGYTFGSGTRLTVV.